The 4 T cell receptor beta chains given below trace back to one sample, sequenced in a study of shared clonotypes between healthy human individuals (dated by TCRdb to 2018 to 2021). The library was generated by the immunoSEQ multiplex PCR assay. The table comes from immuneACCESS by way of TCRdb, which keeps in-frame sequences with V and J called. Part of the clones is missing from these tables; in studies checked, under half for an unresolved V gene and the rest for unknown reasons. In this sample the table shows 2 million to 2.5 million clones, approximately 95% of which occur a single time. The ten largest clones represent 0.35% to 0.45% of the sample. Specimen: naive CD4+ T cells from PBMCs. The cell subset or site label corresponds to: CD45RA+ positively selected. These receptors all come from a young man in good health. Some clones in this sample may be carry-over from other donors' samples.

A remark on this clone: At the DNA level, this CDR3 is encoded by other sequences in the same sample as well. This rearrangement joins TRBV28 to TRBJ1-3, with 8 bases lining up with TRBD1. CDR3 size: 16 residues. Germline-derived CDR1 and CDR2 are MDHEN and SYDVKM. The trim removed 5 bases at V and 0 bases at J, leaving 6 bases unmatched. CDR3 coding DNA: TGTGCCAGCAGTACACCAACAGGGGGCTCTGGAAACACCATATATTTT. Translation: CASSTPTGGSGNTIYF. Combining the CDR3 with reference TRBV28 and TRBJ1-3 gives the whole variable domain DVKVTQSSRYLVKRTGEKVFLECVQDMDHENMFWYRQDPGLGLRLIYFSYDVKMKEKGDIPEGYSVSREKKERFSLILESASTNQTSMYLCASSTPTGGSGNTIYFGEGSWLTVV.

The rearrangement joins TRBV28 to TRBJ2-2; possibly TRBD1 for D (6 bases). Germline V lookup: CDR1 MDHEN, CDR2 SYDVKM. V lost 2 bases, J lost 2 bases, and 9 bases lay in between. The CDR3 has 15 residues. CDR3 sequence: CASSLLGGNTGELFF. Here the CDR3 DNA reads TGTGCCAGCAGTTTACTAGGGGGTAACACCGGGGAGCTGTTTTTT.

A word on this clone: The junction departs from germline at one end; a sequencing error may be responsible. The chain couples TRBV5-1 to TRBJ2-7; 7 bases are a match to TRBD1. This CDR3 has 14 residues. The V gene's germline CDR1 is SGHRS and CDR2 YFSETQ. CDR3 in amino acids: CASSLTGASSEQYF. The CDR3 DNA follows: TGCGCCAGCAGCTTGACAGGGGCCTCCTCCGAGCAGTACTTC.

The chain links TRBV4-1 to TRBJ1-5; a weak D match, TRBD1 (5 bases). Per germline, CDR1 MGHRA and CDR2 YSYEKL. CDR3 size: 17 residues. The V gene lost 0 bases and the J gene lost 3 bases, with 15 bases spanning the gap. The CDR3 region has the DNA TGCGCCAGCAGCCAAGATTCTTTAGGGGACTACAATCAGCCCCAGCATTTT. It yields the protein CASSQDSLGDYNQPQHF.